This TCR beta chain comes out of a study of blood T cell repertoires in COVID-19. Overall study context: Samples taken during acute and convalescent COVID-19 were collected in the United States, Italy and Spain. PBMCs, B-cell-depleted T cells, or T cells provided the cDNA or gDNA that made up the material.

With 0 bases removed from V and 2 bases from J, the gap between germline ends came to 14 bases. CDR1 and CDR2 from the germline V gene are MGHRA and YSYEKL. The CDR3 consists of 17 residues. As originally analysed: Amplification of reference gene primers was used by the study to estimate nucleated cell counts. Produced via immunoSEQ multiplex PCR; TCRdb's table is partial and in-frame only. V, J and clone size are taken as reported in that table, and D and trimming were inferred from the DNA itself. There are about 140,000 clones in the sample; about 90% occur only once, and about 1.5% lies in the top ten.

The specimen was peripheral blood. The rearrangement links TRBV4-1 to TRBJ1-5; tentatively, D is TRBD1 (6 bases). The origin of this receptor is a woman aged 60-75 years with acute or convalescent COVID-19. The CDR3 DNA is TGCGCCAGCAGCCAAGACCCACCAGGGGCGGGCAATCAGCCCCAGCATTTT. This codes for CASSQDPPGAGNQPQHF.